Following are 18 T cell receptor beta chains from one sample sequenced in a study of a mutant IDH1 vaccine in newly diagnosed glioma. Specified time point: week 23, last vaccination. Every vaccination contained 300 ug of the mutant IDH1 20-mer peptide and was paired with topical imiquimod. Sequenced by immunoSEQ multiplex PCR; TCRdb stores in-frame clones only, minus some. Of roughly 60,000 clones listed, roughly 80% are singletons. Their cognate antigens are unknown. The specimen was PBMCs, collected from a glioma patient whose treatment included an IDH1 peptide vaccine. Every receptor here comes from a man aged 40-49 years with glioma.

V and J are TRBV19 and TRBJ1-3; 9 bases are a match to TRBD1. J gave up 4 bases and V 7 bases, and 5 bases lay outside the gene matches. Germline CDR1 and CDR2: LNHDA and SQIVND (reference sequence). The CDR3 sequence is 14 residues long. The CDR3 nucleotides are TGTGCCAGTAAATACAGGGGGCCGGGAAACACCATATATTTT. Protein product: CASKYRGPGNTIYF.

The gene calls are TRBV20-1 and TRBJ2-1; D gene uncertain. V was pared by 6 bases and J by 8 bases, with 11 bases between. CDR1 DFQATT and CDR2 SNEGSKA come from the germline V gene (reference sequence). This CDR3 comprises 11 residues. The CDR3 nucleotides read TGCAGTGCCGAACCAGTACATGAGCAGTTCTTC. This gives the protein CSAEPVHEQFF.

The CDR3: CASSPRAGRLNEKLFF. CDR3 sequence (DNA): TGTGCCAGCAGCCCCCGAGCCGGGCGGCTTAATGAAAAACTGTTTTTT. The V gene is TRBV13, the J gene TRBJ1-4, with unresolved D. With 5 bases removed from V and 4 bases from J, the gap between germline ends came to 17 bases. CDR3 length: 16 residues. The V gene's germline CDR1 is PRHDT and CDR2 FYEKMQ (reference sequence).

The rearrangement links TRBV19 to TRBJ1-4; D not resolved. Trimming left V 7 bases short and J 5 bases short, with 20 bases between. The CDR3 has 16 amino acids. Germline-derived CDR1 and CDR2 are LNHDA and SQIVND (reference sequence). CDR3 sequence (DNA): TGTGCCAGTAATATGGGTGAGGCGCCCGGGAATGAAAAACTGTTTTTT. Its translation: CASNMGEAPGNEKLFF. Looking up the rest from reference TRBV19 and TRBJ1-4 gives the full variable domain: DGGITQSPKYLFRKEGQNVTLSCEQNLNHDAMYWYRQDPGQGLRLIYYSQIVNDFQKGDIAEGYSVSREKKESFPLTVTSAQKNPTAFYLCASNMGEAPGNEKLFFGSGTQLSVL.

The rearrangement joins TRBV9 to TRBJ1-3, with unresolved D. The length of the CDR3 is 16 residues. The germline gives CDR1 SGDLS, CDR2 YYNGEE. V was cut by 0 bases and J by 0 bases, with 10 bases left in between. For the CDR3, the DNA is TGTGCCAGCAGCGTAGTCGGGCAGCTCTCTGGAAACACCATATATTTT. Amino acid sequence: CASSVVGQLSGNTIYF.

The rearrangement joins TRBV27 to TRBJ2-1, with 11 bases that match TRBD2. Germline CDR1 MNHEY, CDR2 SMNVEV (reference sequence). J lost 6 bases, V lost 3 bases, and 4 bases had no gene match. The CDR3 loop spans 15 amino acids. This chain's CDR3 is CASSFSGGAVNEQFF. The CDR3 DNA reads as TGTGCCAGCAGTTTTAGCGGGGGGGCAGTCAATGAGCAGTTCTTC.

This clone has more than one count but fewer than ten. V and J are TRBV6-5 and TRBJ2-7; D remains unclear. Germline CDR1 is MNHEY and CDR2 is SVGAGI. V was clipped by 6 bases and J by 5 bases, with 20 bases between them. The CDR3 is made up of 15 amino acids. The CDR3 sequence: CASRPPPRLGDEQYF. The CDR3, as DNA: TGTGCCAGCAGACCACCCCCCCGACTCGGCGACGAGCAGTACTTC.

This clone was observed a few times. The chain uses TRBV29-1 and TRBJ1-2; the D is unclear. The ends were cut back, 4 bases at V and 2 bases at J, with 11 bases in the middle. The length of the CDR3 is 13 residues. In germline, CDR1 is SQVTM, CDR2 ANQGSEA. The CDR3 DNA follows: TGCAGCGTTGCGGACGGGGAGAACTATGGCTACACCTTC. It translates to CSVADGENYGYTF.

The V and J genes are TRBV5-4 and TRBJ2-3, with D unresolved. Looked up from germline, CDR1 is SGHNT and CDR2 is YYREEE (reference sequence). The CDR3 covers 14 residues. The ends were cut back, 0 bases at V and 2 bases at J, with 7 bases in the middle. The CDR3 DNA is TGTGCCAGCAGCTTGGATGCTAACACAGATACGCAGTATTTT. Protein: CASSLDANTDTQYF.

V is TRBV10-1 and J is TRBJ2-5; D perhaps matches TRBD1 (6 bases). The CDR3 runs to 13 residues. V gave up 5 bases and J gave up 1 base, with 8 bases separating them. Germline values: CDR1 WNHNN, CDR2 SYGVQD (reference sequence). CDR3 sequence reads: CASSRQVQETQYF. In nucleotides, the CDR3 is TGCGCCAGCAGTCGACAGGTCCAAGAGACCCAGTACTTC.

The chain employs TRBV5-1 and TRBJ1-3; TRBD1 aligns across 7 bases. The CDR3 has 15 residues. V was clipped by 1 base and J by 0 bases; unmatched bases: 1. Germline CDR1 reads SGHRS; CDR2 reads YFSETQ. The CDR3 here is CASSLPGGSGNTIYF. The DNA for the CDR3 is TGCGCCAGCAGCTTGCCAGGGGGCTCTGGAAACACCATATATTTT. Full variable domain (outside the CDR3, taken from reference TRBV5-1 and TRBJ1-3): KAGVTQTPRYLIKTRGQQVTLSCSPISGHRSVSWYQQTPGQGLQFLFEYFSETQRNKGNFPGRFSGRQFSNSRSEMNVSTLELGDSALYLCASSLPGGSGNTIYFGEGSWLTVV.

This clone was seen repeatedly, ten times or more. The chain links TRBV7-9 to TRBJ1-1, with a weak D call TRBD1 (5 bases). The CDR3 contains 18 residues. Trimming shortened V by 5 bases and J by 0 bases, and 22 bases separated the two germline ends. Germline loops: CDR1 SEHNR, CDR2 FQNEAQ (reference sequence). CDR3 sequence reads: CASSHSRTQGGMNTEAFF. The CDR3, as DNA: TGTGCCAGCAGCCACAGTCGGACCCAGGGCGGCATGAACACTGAAGCTTTCTTT. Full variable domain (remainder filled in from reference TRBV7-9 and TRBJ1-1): DTGVSQNPRHKITKRGQNVTFRCDPISEHNRLYWYRQTLGQGPEFLTYFQNEAQLEKSRLLSDRFSAERPKGSFSTLEIQRTEQGDSAMYLCASSHSRTQGGMNTEAFFGQGTRLTVV.

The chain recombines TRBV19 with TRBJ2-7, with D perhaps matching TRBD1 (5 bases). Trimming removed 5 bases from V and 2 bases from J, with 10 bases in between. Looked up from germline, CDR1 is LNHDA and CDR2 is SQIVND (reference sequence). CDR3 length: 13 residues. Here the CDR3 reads CASSPGHPYEQYF. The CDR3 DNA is TGTGCCAGTAGTCCAGGACACCCCTACGAGCAGTACTTC.

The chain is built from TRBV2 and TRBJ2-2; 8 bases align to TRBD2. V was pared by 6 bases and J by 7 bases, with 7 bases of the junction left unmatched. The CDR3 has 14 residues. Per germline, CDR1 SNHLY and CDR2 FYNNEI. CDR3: CASRPFAGGGELFF. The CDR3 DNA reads TGTGCCAGCAGGCCGTTTGCGGGAGGCGGGGAGCTGTTTTTT. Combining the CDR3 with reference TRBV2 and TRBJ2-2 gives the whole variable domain EPEVTQTPSHQVTQMGQEVILRCVPISNHLYFYWYRQILGQKVEFLVSFYNNEISEKSEIFDDQFSVERPDGSNFTLKIRSTKLEDSAMYFCASRPFAGGGELFFGEGSRLTVL.

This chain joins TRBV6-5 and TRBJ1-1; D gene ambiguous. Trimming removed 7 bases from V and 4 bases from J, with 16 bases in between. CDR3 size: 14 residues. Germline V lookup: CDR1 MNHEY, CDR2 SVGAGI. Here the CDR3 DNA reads TGTGCCAGCAAATTAACTCAAGGGAGCACTGAAGCTTTCTTT. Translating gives CASKLTQGSTEAFF.

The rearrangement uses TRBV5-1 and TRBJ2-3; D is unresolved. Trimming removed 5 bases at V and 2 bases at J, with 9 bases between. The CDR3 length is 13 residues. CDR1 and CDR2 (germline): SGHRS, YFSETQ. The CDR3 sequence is CASRDGPTDTQYF. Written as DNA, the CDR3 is TGCGCCAGCAGGGACGGGCCCACAGATACGCAGTATTTT.

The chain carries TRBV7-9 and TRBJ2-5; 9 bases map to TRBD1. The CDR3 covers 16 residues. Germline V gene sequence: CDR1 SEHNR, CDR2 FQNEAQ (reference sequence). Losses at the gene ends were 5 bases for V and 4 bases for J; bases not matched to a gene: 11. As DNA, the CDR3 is TGTGCCAGCAGCCCCCCTGGGACAGGGTCTCGAGAGACCCAGTACTTC. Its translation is CASSPPGTGSRETQYF.

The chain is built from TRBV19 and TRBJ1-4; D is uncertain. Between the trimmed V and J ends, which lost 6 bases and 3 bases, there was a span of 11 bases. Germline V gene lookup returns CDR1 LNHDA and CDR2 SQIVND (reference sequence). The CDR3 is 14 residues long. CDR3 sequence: CASSFKMANEKLFF. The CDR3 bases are TGTGCCAGTAGCTTCAAAATGGCTAATGAAAAACTGTTTTTT.